This T cell receptor (beta chain) comes out of a study of T-cell reconstitution after alpha-beta-depleted transplantation in children (dated by TCRdb to 2016 to 2017). Study-level background: Using TCR repertoire profiling, the study quantitatively followed how T-cell immune reconstitution unfolded in children after TCRalphabeta/CD19-depleted allogeneic hematopoietic cell transplantation.

Broader findings and caveats from the paper: In some patients, the high TCRbeta diversity seen at day 60 was put down to recipient T cells and intrathymic progenitors that had survived conditioning. The apparently early alphabetaT-cell count recovery about two months after transplant was reportedly dependent on only several hundred rapidly expanded clones derived from non-depleted graft cells. Over the following months the frequencies of hyperexpanded clones went down, and after one year T-cell counts and TCRbeta diversity were mostly credited to newly produced T cells.

Libraries were made using PCR. The run used an Illumina HiSeq 2500. TCR library preparation used molecular barcoding, with unique molecular identifiers applied to normalize quantification of the TCRbeta repertoire. The raw public reads went through TCRdb reprocessing: fastp at Q25, MiXCR clone calling, in-frame beta chains kept. Records with the same CDR3 protein are collapsed into one entry carrying the most frequent genes and DNA. The sample profile shows hundreds of thousands of distinct CDR3 sequences; around 12% of them were found once. Clones ranked in the top ten supply around 0.79% of the sample. This clonotype was observed a few times. Its antigen specificity is not known. No qualities accompany the bases; no much larger clone lies one base away. The CDR3 runs 15 residues from the cysteine to the phenylalanine. The CDR3 DNA has 45 bases and is translated from base 1. Trimming takes 3 bases from V and 12 bases from J, and the germline ends sit 21 bases apart. CDR1 MGHDK and CDR2 SYGVNS are derived from the germline V gene.

The meaning of the sample's treatment or condition label: allogeneic hematopoietic cell transplantation with graft depleted of TCRalphabeta T cells and CD19 B cells. Transplant recipients were children who received TCRalphabeta/CD19-depleted allogeneic hematopoietic cell grafts. This sequence was found in a girl aged 2 to 10 with congenital amegakaryocytic thrombocytopenia, due to receive a stem cell transplant. The sequenced sample was PBMCs, obtained before TCRalphabeta/CD19-depleted stem cell transplant. In this chain, TRBV25-1 is recombined with TRBJ2-1; a tentative D call is TRBD2 (6 bases match). The CDR3 loop reads CASSDGLLGAEGQFF. The nucleotides read TGTGCCAGCAGTGACGGGCTTCTCGGGGCGGAGGGGCAGTTCTTC. The reference TRBV25-1 and TRBJ2-1 proteins fill in what lies around the CDR3, so the full variable domain reads EADIYQTPRYLVIGTGKKITLECSQTMGHDKMYWYQQDPGMELHLIHYSYGVNSTEKGDLSSESTVSRIRTEHFPLTLESARPSHTSQYLCASSDGLLGAEGQFFGPGTRLTVL.